This TCR beta chain derives from a study of siplizumab effects on memory and regulatory T cells. Regarding the study as a whole: For siplizumab cultures, the suppressive function of their proliferating Tregs was not confirmed. In siplizumab conditions, mappable alloreactive CD4+ clones averaged about 64% Treg-derived, against 25% to 30% in controls. Greater diversity than memory cells seemed evident in naive T cells, which also appeared to be major alloresponse contributors.

Points on this clone: Its antigen is as yet unknown.

Approximately 10^5 TCR templates underwent assay in every sample. Generated by immunoSEQ multiplex PCR, the TCRdb table keeps only in-frame clones and is missing some. Found here are approximately 100,000 clones, over 90% of them singletons; the top ten hold 0.55% to 0.7%. With 1 base removed from V and 4 bases from J, the gap between germline ends came to 15 bases. This CDR3 spans 15 amino acids. Germline loops: CDR1 SGHDT, CDR2 YYEEEE. The chain combines TRBV5-6 with TRBJ2-7; D is perhaps TRBD2 (6 bases). This receptor was taken from a human donor in good health. Material for sequencing was Tregs sorted from blood. CDR3: CASSLMGGGSYEQYF. CDR3 nucleotides: TGTGCCAGCAGCTTGATGGGGGGTGGGTCTTACGAGCAGTACTTC. The full variable domain, rest sourced from reference TRBV5-6 and TRBJ2-7, is DAGVTQSPTHLIKTRGQQVTLRCSPKSGHDTVSWYQQALGQGPQFIFQYYEEEERQRGNFPDRFSGHQFPNYSSELNVNALLLGDSALYLCASSLMGGGSYEQYFGPGTRLTVT.